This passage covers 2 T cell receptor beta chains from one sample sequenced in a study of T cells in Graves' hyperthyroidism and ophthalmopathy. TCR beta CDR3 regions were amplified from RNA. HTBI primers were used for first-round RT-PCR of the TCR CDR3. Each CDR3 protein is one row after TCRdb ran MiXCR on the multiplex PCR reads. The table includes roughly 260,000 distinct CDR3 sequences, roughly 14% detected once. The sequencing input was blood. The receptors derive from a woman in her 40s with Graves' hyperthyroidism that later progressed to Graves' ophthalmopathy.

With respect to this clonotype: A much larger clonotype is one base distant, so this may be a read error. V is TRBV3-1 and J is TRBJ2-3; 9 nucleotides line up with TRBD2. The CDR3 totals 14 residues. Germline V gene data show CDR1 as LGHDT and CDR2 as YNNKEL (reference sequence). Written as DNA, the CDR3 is TGTGCCAGCGGCAATAGCGGGAGAAAAGATACGAAGTATTTT. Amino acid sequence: CASGNSGRKDTKYF.

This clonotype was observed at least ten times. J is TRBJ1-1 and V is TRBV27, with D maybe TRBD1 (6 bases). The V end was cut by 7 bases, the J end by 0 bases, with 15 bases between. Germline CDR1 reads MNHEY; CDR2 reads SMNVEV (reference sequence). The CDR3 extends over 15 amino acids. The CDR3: CASNPTGLLNTEAFF. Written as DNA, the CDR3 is TGTGCCAGCAATCCTACAGGGTTACTGAACACTGAAGCTTTCTTT.